The 14 T cell receptor beta chains in this list originate from one sample, sequenced in a study of Tregs in tolerant kidney transplant recipients. Recipients received nonmyeloablative bone marrow transplants from related graft donors, with transient mixed chimerism. Clones were sequenced by immunoSEQ multiplex PCR, and TCRdb holds only the in-frame ones, with some missing. The sample includes 25,000 to 40,000 clones. The sequencing here drew on CD4+ T cells from blood (PBMCs), taken 24 months after the transplant. Receptors originate from a human patient who received a combined kidney and bone marrow transplant. Some T cells may be transferred from the graft donor.

With regard to this clone: The sequenced fragment ends 3 residues before the CDR3 boundary, so the rest is inferred from the germline J gene. The V and J genes are TRBV11-1 and TRBJ2-7; D is unclear. Trimming pared 4 bases from V and 1 base from J, leaving 8 bases between. CDR1 and CDR2 from the germline V gene are SGHAT and FQDESV (reference sequence). This CDR3 comprises 13 residues. CDR3 sequence reads: CASSSVTSYEQYF. CDR3 DNA, as far as it was read: TGTGCCAGCAGCTCCGTTACTTCCTACGAG.

To note about this clone: With the read ending 3 residues before the CDR3 end, the germline J gene is used to fill in that end. The chain carries TRBV5-1 and TRBJ2-7; TRBD1 matches at 10 bases. From germline, CDR1 is SGHRS and CDR2 YFSETQ. The CDR3 is 14 residues long. V shed 0 bases and J 5 bases; nucleotides not matched to a gene: 2. CDR3 bases read: TGCGCCAGCAGCTTGGGGACAGGGGGGGACGAG. Translated, it gives CASSLGTGGDE. The full CDR3 protein is CASSLGTGGDEQYF.

In the case of this clone: The missing CDR3 end, 3 residues past where the read stops, is filled in from the germline J gene. The V and J genes are TRBV5-1 and TRBJ2-1; TRBD1 is a possible D gene (6 bases). Trimming pared 2 bases from V and 7 bases from J, leaving 16 bases between. CDR3 size: 15 residues. CDR1 is SGHRS and CDR2 is YFSETQ in the germline V gene. This CDR3 reads CASSFSSGTRNEQFF. CDR3 DNA (partial): TGCGCCAGCAGCTTTTCATCCGGGACAAGGAATGAG.

On this clone: The read ends 3 residues early relative to the CDR3; the germline J gene fills the gap. The chain joins TRBV7-9 to TRBJ1-1; weak D call: TRBD1 (6 bases). Germline loops: CDR1 SEHNR, CDR2 FQNEAQ (reference sequence). The V gene lost 4 bases and the J gene lost 4 bases, with 13 bases spanning the gap. This CDR3 contains 14 residues. The CDR3: CASSSQGRVTEAFF. The CDR3 bases that were read are TGTGCCAGCAGCTCGCAGGGGCGCGTCACTGAA.

As to this clone: The CDR3 end is not reached by the read, which stops 3 residues before it; the germline J gene fills it in. The V call is TRBV11-2, the J call TRBJ1-2, with TRBD1 matching over 10 bases. Germline lookup yields CDR1 SGHAT and CDR2 FQNNGV. Trimming took 3 bases from V and 7 from J; bases not matched to a gene: 8. The CDR3 contains 15 residues. The CDR3 bases that were read are TGTGCCAGCAGCTTCGGACAGGGGGATGGTCTTGGC. Translated: CASSFGQGDGLG. The entire CDR3 protein is CASSFGQGDGLGYTF.

With respect to this clone: The read ends 3 residues early relative to the CDR3; the germline J gene fills the gap. The V gene is TRBV20-1, the J gene TRBJ1-3; D is perhaps TRBD1 (6 bases). Germline V gene data show CDR1 as DFQATT and CDR2 as SNEGSKA (reference sequence). The CDR3 totals 14 residues. Trimming took off 2 bases at V and 0 bases at J, with 8 bases between the two ends. CDR3 DNA, as far as it was read: TGCAGTGCTAGACGACAGGTCTCTGGAAACACC. Amino acid sequence: CSARRQVSGNT. The whole CDR3 protein reads CSARRQVSGNTIYF.

Note on this clone: The read ends 3 residues before the CDR3 terminus; that terminus is restored from the germline J gene. The V call is TRBV2, the J call TRBJ2-6, with 10 bases matching TRBD1. Germline V gene data show CDR1 as SNHLY and CDR2 as FYNNEI. CDR3 length equals 17 residues. The ends lost 4 bases at V and 3 bases at J; junction bases unmatched: 6. CDR3 in amino acids: CASSGRGQGFGANVLTF. The part of the CDR3 DNA that was read is TGTGCCAGCAGTGGGAGGGGACAGGGGTTTGGGGCCAACGTC.

A note on this clone: Coverage ceases 3 residues before the CDR3 finishes, and the germline J gene fills in the end. The chain has TRBV20-1 and TRBJ2-1; 7 bases agree with TRBD2. Germline assignment: CDR1 DFQATT and CDR2 SNEGSKA (reference sequence). CDR3 size: 15 residues. V lost 3 bases, J lost 8 bases, and 13 bases stayed unmatched. The chain's CDR3 is CSASFRLAVGDEQFF. CDR3 bases read: TGCAGTGCTAGTTTCAGACTAGCCGTTGGGGATGAG.

Turning to this clone: The CDR3 goes on 3 residues after the read ends, and that part is filled in from the germline J gene. The J gene is TRBJ2-1, the V gene TRBV18, with D possibly matching TRBD1 (5 bases). The CDR3 is 13 residues long. V was cut by 2 bases and J by 3 bases, with 5 bases left in between. The germline V gene has CDR1 KGHSH and CDR2 LQKENI. The covered CDR3 bases are TGTGCCAGCTCACCAGACAGCTACAATGAG. This sequence encodes CASSPDSYNE. The entire CDR3 is CASSPDSYNEQFF.

With respect to this clone: The DNA ends 3 residues before the CDR3 does, and the rest of the CDR3 is filled in from the germline J gene. This chain connects TRBV5-1 to TRBJ2-1; unclear D gene. The V gene's germline CDR1 is SGHRS and CDR2 YFSETQ. This CDR3 region has 15 residues. V was trimmed by 5 bases and J by 0 bases, leaving 12 bases between them. CDR3 DNA (partial): TGCGCCAGCAGTCCTTCACTCCTCTCCTACAATGAG. Amino acids: CASSPSLLSYNE. The whole CDR3 sequence reads CASSPSLLSYNEQFF.

About this clone: The read ends 3 residues before the CDR3 terminus; that terminus is restored from the germline J gene. The chain uses TRBV19 and TRBJ2-1; 8 bases are a match to TRBD2. This CDR3 contains 13 residues. The ends lost 5 bases at V and 4 bases at J; junction bases unmatched: 1. CDR1 is LNHDA and CDR2 is SQIVND in the germline V gene (reference sequence). Here the CDR3 reads CASSGTRYNEQFF. CDR3 bases read: TGTGCCAGTAGTGGGACTAGGTACAATGAG.

Of note for this clone: The CDR3 goes on 3 residues after the read ends, and that part is filled in from the germline J gene. The chain employs TRBV11-3 and TRBJ2-2; D not certain. V shed 5 bases and J shed 6 bases, with 10 bases lying between them. This CDR3 is built from 13 residues. Germline CDR1 is SGHNT and CDR2 is YENEEA. Here the CDR3 reads CASSTWASGELFF. The sequenced part of the CDR3 DNA is TGTGCCAGCAGCACCTGGGCTTCCGGGGAG. The entire variable domain, with the rest obtained from reference TRBV11-3 and TRBJ2-2, is as follows: EAGVVQSPRYKIIEKKQPVAFWCNPISGHNTLYWYLQNLGQGPELLIRYENEEAVDDSQLPKDRFSAERLKGVDSTLKIQPAELGDSAVYLCASSTWASGELFFGEGSRLTVL.

With respect to this clone: Read data end 3 residues before the CDR3 end; the end is taken from the germline J gene. The rearrangement links TRBV11-2 to TRBJ2-2, with D unresolved. The V gene lost 5 bases and the J gene lost 5 bases, with 9 bases spanning the gap. CDR1 and CDR2 (germline): SGHAT, FQNNGV. This CDR3 has 13 residues. CDR3 DNA (partial): TGTGCCAGCAGCCCACCAGTAACCGGGGAG. This gives the protein CASSPPVTGE. The CDR3 in full is CASSPPVTGELFF. Full variable domain (outside the CDR3, taken from reference TRBV11-2 and TRBJ2-2): EAGVAQSPRYKIIEKRQSVAFWCNPISGHATLYWYQQILGQGPKLLIQFQNNGVVDDSQLPKDRFSAERLKGVDSTLKIQPAKLEDSAVYLCASSPPVTGELFFGEGSRLTVL.

Turning to this clone: The read is 3 residues too short to cover the CDR3 end, so that end is filled in from the germline J gene. The V and J genes are TRBV24-1 and TRBJ2-7; D is possibly TRBD1 (6 bases). V was shortened by 2 bases and J by 2 bases, with 6 bases between the two germline ends. There are 13 residues in the CDR3. Looked up from germline, CDR1 is KGHDR and CDR2 is SFDVKD. CDR3 DNA (partial): TGTGCCACCAGTGATTCAGGGGCCTACGAG. This gives the protein CATSDSGAYE. In full, the CDR3 is CATSDSGAYEQYF.